This T cell receptor beta chain appears in the sequencing data of a study of shared clonotypes between healthy human individuals. Study results and caveats: In general, naive subsets displayed greater estimated richness than memory subsets did.

Remarks on this clone: Its matching antigen is unknown.

Sequencing was performed with immunoSEQ multiplex PCR; in TCRdb, only in-frame clones are kept and a portion is missing. The repertoire holds roughly 590,000 clones, with just under 97% as singletons. Cells designated naive CD8 were CD45RO-negative and were positively selected for CCR7, with terminally differentiated effector memory CD45RA+ cells excluded. All donors were healthy HIV-negative adults lacking recent acute infections or vaccinations. Only Caucasian adults living in Nashville, Tennessee served as donors. V lost 4 bases and J lost 4; bases outside the gene matches: 6. The CDR3 consists of 16 residues. In germline, CDR1 is MNHEY, CDR2 SVGAGI.

The chain combines TRBV6-5 with TRBJ2-5; TRBD2 aligns across 13 bases. Material: naive CD8+ T cells sorted from blood. This receptor was identified in a woman in her thirties in good health. This chain's CDR3 is CASSLGLAGDGETQYF. The CDR3 DNA follows: TGTGCCAGCAGTTTAGGACTAGCGGGAGATGGAGAGACCCAGTACTTC.